Listed below are T cell receptor beta chains from one sample, sequenced in a study of Ad26.COV2.S vaccination and SARS-CoV-2 variants. The repertoire was sequenced with immunoSEQ multiplex PCR; TCRdb's copy has only in-frame clones and lacks some. The data contain about 250,000 clones, 80% to 90% of them singletons. The input for sequencing was peripheral blood, taken in a trial of Ad26.COV2.S vaccine versus placebo. The receptors shown here come from a person between 18 and 60 years old who received the Ad26.COV2.S COVID-19 vaccine or a placebo. Each CDR3 is given with its conserved first and last residue. The D gene is left open where the match is weak. Rows give clone size only sometimes, using once, few, many, or a class for an expanded clone.

V gene	J gene	D gene	clone size	CDR3 DNA	CDR3 protein
TRBV7-2	TRBJ2-2	NA	NA	TGTGCCAGCAGCACGTGGGGATCTAGCACCGGGGAGCTGTTTTTT	CASSTWGSSTGELFF
TRBV7-2	TRBJ1-3	NA	NA	TGTGCCTCAGCAGGAGGGGGGGGAAACACCATATATTTT	CASAGGGGNTIYF
TRBV27	TRBJ2-3	NA	NA	TGTGCCAGCAGTTTATATAACAGGGGGCCAGCGGGAGGGTCAGATACGCAGTATTTT	CASSLYNRGPAGGSDTQYF
TRBV11-2	TRBJ2-7	TRBD1	NA	TGTGCCAGCAGCTTCCCCCCGACAGGGTTGAGGTACGAGCAGTACTTC	CASSFPPTGLRYEQYF
TRBV2	TRBJ2-1	NA	once	TGTGCCAGCAGTGCGGGACCAGAATACAATGAGCAGTTCTTC	CASSAGPEYNEQFF
TRBV5-1	TRBJ2-2	NA	NA	TGCGCCAGCAGCCCCGAAGGTAGCTCGGGCGGGGAGCTGTTTTTT	CASSPEGSSGGELFF
TRBV6-5	TRBJ2-7	NA	NA	TGTGCCAGCAGCCCCAGTACCTACGAGCAGTACTTC	CASSPSTYEQYF
TRBV18	TRBJ2-5	NA	NA	TGTGCCAGCTCACCACAAGAGACCCAGTACTTC	CASSPQETQYF
TRBV10-3	TRBJ2-7	TRBD2	NA	TGTGCCATCACGTCGAGCGGGAGCCCCTCCTACGAGCAGTACTTC	CAITSSGSPSYEQYF
TRBV30	TRBJ1-5	NA	NA	TGTGCCTGGAGTGTAATGTCAAGTAGCAATCAGCCCCAGCATTTT	CAWSVMSSSNQPQHF
TRBV4-2	TRBJ1-2	NA	NA	TGTGCCAGCAGCCAAGATAAAGACTATGGCTACACCTTC	CASSQDKDYGYTF
TRBV5-6	TRBJ2-3	TRBD2	NA	TGTGCCAGCAGCCTCAACGGGGGGGCCGAAACAGATACGCAGTATTTT	CASSLNGGAETDTQYF
TRBV19	TRBJ2-1	TRBD2	NA	TGTGCCAGTAGTATAGGAGGTCTAGCGGGGACCTACAATGAGCAGTTCTTC	CASSIGGLAGTYNEQFF
TRBV7-2	TRBJ1-5	NA	NA	TGTGCCAGCAGCTTGCAGGACAGAGGAAACCAGCCCCAGCATTTT	CASSLQDRGNQPQHF
TRBV18	TRBJ2-5	NA	NA	TGTGCCAGCTCACCATGGGACGGGGTGGAGACCCAGTACTTC	CASSPWDGVETQYF
TRBV3-1/TRBV3-2	TRBJ1-2	NA	NA	TGTGCCAGCAGCTTCGGACCGTTGGGAGGGGGCTACACCTTC	CASSFGPLGGGYTF
TRBV4-1	TRBJ1-4	TRBD1	few	TGCGCCAGCAGCCTGAGCGGACAGGGGAAGGGATATGAAAAACTGTTTTTT	CASSLSGQGKGYEKLFF
TRBV2	TRBJ2-3	TRBD2	NA	TGTGCCAGCGAGGGGACTAGCGGCACAGATACGCAGTATTTT	CASEGTSGTDTQYF
TRBV5-1	TRBJ2-3	TRBD2	NA	TGCGCCAGCAGCTTGACGCGGGGGGGCACAGATACGCAGTATTTT	CASSLTRGGTDTQYF
TRBV9	TRBJ2-3	NA	NA	TGTGCCAGCAGCGTAGAGGCAGGGCGCCCAGATACGCAGTATTTT	CASSVEAGRPDTQYF
TRBV27	TRBJ2-1	TRBD2	NA	TGTGCCAGCAGTTTGTTCCTAGCGGGCTCCTACAATGAGCAGTTCTTC	CASSLFLAGSYNEQFF
TRBV9	TRBJ1-1	NA	once	TGTGCCAGCAGCGTAGGGGGCGCGAGGACTGAAGCTTTCTTT	CASSVGGARTEAFF
TRBV2	TRBJ2-7	TRBD1	NA	TGTGCCAGCAAGGGACAGGGAATATCCTACGAGCAGTACTTC	CASKGQGISYEQYF
TRBV11-2	TRBJ2-1	TRBD2	NA	TGTGCCAGCAGCCCCGGACTAGCGGGAGGCAATGAGCAGTTCTTC	CASSPGLAGGNEQFF
TRBV6-5	TRBJ2-1	NA	NA	TGTGCCAGCAGCCACAATGAGCAGTTCTTC	CASSHNEQFF